The sequence of this TCR beta chain was determined in a study of blood T cell repertoires in COVID-19. The protocol was immunoSEQ multiplex PCR, while the TCRdb copy is restricted to in-frame clones and leaves out a portion. The data show about 140,000 clones, with 75% to 80% seen just once and about 2.9% held by the top ten. This clone was recorded a few times. V was clipped by 6 bases and J by 4 bases, with 15 bases between them. The CDR3 length is 14 residues. Germline V gene data show CDR1 as SEHNR and CDR2 as FQNEAQ (reference sequence). This clonotype was sampled from a woman aged 45-60 years who had recovered from COVID-19. The chain has TRBV7-9 and TRBJ1-2, with a weak D call TRBD1 (6 bases). The sample comprised PBMCs or T cells enriched from blood (not recorded which). CDR3 DNA sequence: TGTGCCAGCAGTGGGACACGGTTACCCTATGGCTACACCTTC. This translates into CASSGTRLPYGYTF.